The 3 T cell receptor beta chains below come from one sample, sequenced in a study of PD-L1 blockade in urothelial cancer. As to time point: pretreatment peripheral blood. Repertoires were generated with immunoSEQ multiplex PCR, while TCRdb's copy carries only in-frame clones and drops some. The repertoire holds tens of thousands of clones, with 75% to 90% as singletons. This sample comprised PBMCs, obtained around atezolizumab (anti-PD-L1) treatment. The origin of the receptors is a man between 65 and 85 years old with urothelial cancer.

This clone was seen only once. The chain recombines TRBV5-1 with TRBJ2-7; 9 nucleotides match TRBD2. Germline loops: CDR1 SGHRS, CDR2 YFSETQ. The CDR3 has 13 residues. V dropped 7 bases and J dropped 3; count of bases not matched to a gene: 5. The CDR3 region has the DNA TGCGCCAGCTCGGCTAGCGGGATCTACGAGCAGTACTTC. As protein: CASSASGIYEQYF.

The chain combines TRBV29-1 with TRBJ2-7; 10 bases match TRBD2. The V segment lost 6 bases and the J segment 7 bases; nucleotides outside the gene matches: 9. The CDR3 has 13 residues. CDR1 is SQVTM and CDR2 is ANQGSEA in the germline V gene. The CDR3 protein is CSVAAGGPWEQYF. The CDR3 nucleotides are TGCAGCGTCGCAGCGGGAGGGCCTTGGGAGCAGTACTTC.

This clone is a singleton in its sample. The chain links TRBV14 to TRBJ1-1, with 9 bases matching TRBD1. Losses at the gene ends were 3 bases for V and 2 bases for J; bases not matched to a gene: 4. CDR1 and CDR2 (germline): SGHDN, FVKESK. This CDR3 contains 15 residues. This chain's CDR3 is CASSHRTGANTEAFF. In DNA form, the CDR3 reads TGTGCCAGCAGCCACCGGACAGGGGCAAACACTGAAGCTTTCTTT.